This entry lists 12 T cell receptor beta chains sequenced from one sample in a study of cytomegalovirus exposure and HLA in healthy donors. The study ran its PCR with 60 Vbeta and 13 Jbeta primers. Clones were sequenced by immunoSEQ multiplex PCR, and TCRdb holds only the in-frame ones, with some missing. This table holds hundreds of thousands of clones, about 80% found once. Sequencing was performed on PBMCs. Source of these receptors: a girl under 18 in good health and CMV-seronegative.

V gene TRBV19 combines with J gene TRBJ1-6, with 7 nucleotides matching TRBD1. J was trimmed by 10 bases and V by 6 bases; bases with no gene match: 21. Germline V gene data show CDR1 as LNHDA and CDR2 as SQIVND (reference sequence). This CDR3 is built from 18 residues. CDR3 in amino acids: CASSQSRQGRAASSPLHF. The CDR3 nucleotides read TGTGCCAGTAGCCAAAGTCGACAGGGAAGGGCCGCATCGTCACCCCTCCACTTT.

The chain employs TRBV5-1 and TRBJ2-7; 13 nucleotides match TRBD2. Germline lookup yields CDR1 SGHRS and CDR2 YFSETQ. The V gene end was trimmed by 7 bases and the J gene end by 0 bases; junction bases not matched to a gene: 1. The length of the CDR3 is 14 residues. CDR3 in DNA: TGCGCCAGCGGGACTAGCGGGGTCTCCTACGAGCAGTACTTC. Amino acids: CASGTSGVSYEQYF.

To note about this clone: The junction differs from germline at one of its ends, possibly a read error. This chain connects TRBV7-9 to TRBJ2-7; D remains ambiguous. Germline V lookup: CDR1 SEHNR, CDR2 FQNEAQ (reference sequence). This CDR3 is 13 amino acids long. For the CDR3, the DNA is TGTTCCAGCAGCCTGACGGGTTCAATGGGGCAGTACTTC. Protein sequence: CSSSLTGSMGQYF. Using reference TRBV7-9 and TRBJ2-7 for the parts outside the CDR3, the full variable domain is DTGVSQNPRHKITKRGQNVTFRCDPISEHNRLYWYRQTLGQGPEFLTYFQNEAQLEKSRLLSDRFSAERPKGSFSTLEIQRTEQGDSAMYLCSSSLTGSMGQYFGPGTRLTVT.

This clone was counted only a few times. This chain uses TRBV5-6 with TRBJ2-7, with D unresolved. The V gene lost 3 bases and the J gene lost 1 base, with 5 bases spanning the gap. The CDR3 sequence is 12 residues long. Germline lookup yields CDR1 SGHDT and CDR2 YYEEEE. CDR3 coding DNA: TGTGCCAGCAGCTGGGCATCCTACGAGCAGTACTTC. It yields the protein CASSWASYEQYF.

The chain couples TRBV27 to TRBJ2-2; no clear D. The CDR3 sequence is 14 residues long. Trimming stripped 8 bases from V and 8 bases from J, with 18 bases between. CDR1 MNHEY and CDR2 SMNVEV come from the germline V gene (reference sequence). The CDR3 DNA sequence: TGTGCCAGCTCGATGTGGCGAGGTGGTGGGGAGCTGTTTTTT. This gives the protein CASSMWRGGGELFF.

The table lists this clone with a count of one. The chain employs TRBV7-2 and TRBJ2-7; a possible D gene is TRBD1 (5 bases). CDR1 is SGHTA and CDR2 is FQGNSA in the germline V gene. The CDR3 is 15 amino acids. Trimming cost V 5 bases and J 3 bases, with 17 bases left between them. The CDR3 DNA sequence: TGTGCCAGCAGCGCCGCAGGGAACCACTACTACGAGCAGTACTTC. As protein: CASSAAGNHYYEQYF.

This clone has a single count. The chain employs TRBV2 and TRBJ1-5; 10 bases are a match to TRBD1. The V gene's germline CDR1 is SNHLY and CDR2 FYNNEI. The junction had 8 bases not matched to a gene; V was cut back by 3 bases and J by 12 bases. This CDR3 contains 14 residues. In DNA, the CDR3 is TGTGCCAGCAGTGATAGGGACAGGGGCCTTAACCAGCATTTT. Its translation: CASSDRDRGLNQHF.

V and J are TRBV4-2 and TRBJ2-1; D possibly corresponds to TRBD2 (5 bases). V lost 0 bases to trimming and J lost 4 bases, with 13 bases between them. The CDR3 has 16 amino acids. Looked up from germline, CDR1 is LGHNA and CDR2 is YNFKEQ. This chain's CDR3 is CASSQDLSGSYNEQFF. CDR3 bases: TGTGCCAGCAGCCAAGATTTGAGCGGATCTTACAATGAGCAGTTCTTC.

This clone occurred a few times. The V and J genes are TRBV5-1 and TRBJ2-1; no reliable D call. The CDR3 is made up of 12 amino acids. Trimming shortened V by 4 bases and J by 3 bases, and 5 bases separated the two germline ends. Germline values: CDR1 SGHRS, CDR2 YFSETQ. This CDR3 reads CASSPLYNEQFF. CDR3 in DNA: TGCGCCAGCAGCCCCCTCTACAATGAGCAGTTCTTC.

The rearrangement links TRBV30 to TRBJ2-7; 9 positions match TRBD1. Germline CDR1 is GTSNPN and CDR2 is SVGIG (reference sequence). V trimming: 5 bases; J trimming: 2 bases; junction bases outside the gene matches: 13. CDR3 size: 16 residues. The CDR3 protein is CAWERPGTGQTYEQYF. The CDR3 DNA sequence: TGTGCCTGGGAACGCCCGGGGACAGGGCAAACCTACGAGCAGTACTTC.

This chain joins TRBV19 and TRBJ1-5; 12 bases map to TRBD1. This CDR3 is built from 17 residues. The V gene end was trimmed by 4 bases and the J gene end by 1 base; junction bases not matched to a gene: 5. Looked up from germline, CDR1 is LNHDA and CDR2 is SQIVND (reference sequence). The CDR3 region is CASSTGTGGLSNQPQHF. In nucleotides, the CDR3 is TGTGCCAGTAGTACCGGGACAGGGGGCTTGAGCAATCAGCCCCAGCATTTT.

The rearrangement links TRBV7-2 to TRBJ1-6; D uncertain. CDR1 and CDR2 (germline): SGHTA, FQGNSA. V was clipped by 3 bases and J by 10 bases, with 13 bases between them. The CDR3 loop spans 14 amino acids. CDR3 protein: CASSFPEQRSPLHF. The CDR3 DNA reads as TGTGCCAGCAGCTTCCCGGAACAGCGGTCACCCCTCCACTTT.